The present T cell receptor (beta chain) was sequenced within a study of cytotoxic CD8 clonotypes in ibrutinib-treated CLL. TCRdb keeps only in-frame clones here, not all; method: immunoSEQ multiplex PCR. The table lists roughly 30,000 clones, about 76% of them singletons. V lost 5 bases to trimming and J lost 3 bases; unmatched junction nucleotides: 5. CDR1 LGHNA and CDR2 YSLEER come from the germline V gene. This CDR3 is built from 15 residues. The clonotype was recovered from a human donor with chronic lymphocytic leukemia. The rearrangement links TRBV4-3 to TRBJ2-3; 10 positions match TRBD1. The source material was PBMCs, sampled after 36 months of ibrutinib treatment. As DNA, the CDR3 is TGCGCCAGCAGCGGGACAGGGGCTAATACAGATACGCAGTATTTT. It specifies CASSGTGANTDTQYF.